The 30 T cell receptor beta chains given below trace back to one sample, sequenced in a study of blood T cell repertoires in COVID-19 (dated by TCRdb to 2020 to 2022). Libraries came from the immunoSEQ multiplex PCR assay. The table comes from immuneACCESS by way of TCRdb, which keeps in-frame sequences with V and J called. Part of the clones is missing from these tables; in studies checked, under half for an unresolved V gene and the rest for unknown reasons. The sample table shows just over 75,000 clones, and around 80% are seen once. The top ten constitute around 5.3% of the sample. The source material was peripheral blood. These receptors were taken from a man aged 55 to 69 with active or convalescent COVID-19.

The rearrangement joins TRBV6-1 to TRBJ2-3; 7 bases align to TRBD2. Germline lookup yields CDR1 MNHNS and CDR2 SASEGT. V was clipped by 3 bases and J by 6 bases; unmatched bases: 9. CDR3 size: 15 residues. CDR3 DNA: TGTGCCAGCAGTGAGGGAGGGGCAGGCTGGGATACGCAGTATTTT. Protein sequence: CASSEGGAGWDTQYF.

The rearrangement uses TRBV7-2 and TRBJ2-5; the D gene is possibly TRBD2 (6 bases). The germline CDR1 and CDR2 sequences are SGHTA and FQGNSA. The CDR3 is 15 residues long. The germline V and J ends were trimmed by 5 bases and 1 base, with 14 bases remaining between them. The CDR3 spells CASSPPTSLQETQYF. The CDR3 bases are TGTGCCAGCAGCCCACCGACTAGTCTCCAAGAGACCCAGTACTTC.

The J gene is TRBJ1-2, the V gene TRBV25-1, with a tentative D call TRBD1 (5 bases). V lost 0 bases and J lost 3, with 8 bases in between. This CDR3 is built from 14 residues. Germline V gives CDR1 MGHDK, CDR2 SYGVNS. In DNA, the CDR3 is TGTGCCAGCAGTGAATATAAAGGGGACTATGGCTACACCTTC. This codes for CASSEYKGDYGYTF.

The genes are TRBV7-2 and TRBJ1-6, with TRBD1 identical over 7 bases. J gave up 7 bases and V 5 bases, and 11 bases lay outside the gene matches. This CDR3 contains 16 residues. Germline V gene data show CDR1 as SGHTA and CDR2 as FQGNSA. CDR3 amino acids: CASSPQPGGGNSPLHF. The CDR3 DNA is TGTGCCAGCAGCCCCCAGCCGGGAGGGGGCAATTCACCCCTCCACTTT.

This clone is classed as medium-sized. The chain carries TRBV18 and TRBJ1-2; D uncertain. The CDR3 covers 15 residues. V dropped 1 base and J dropped 5 bases, with 14 bases sitting between them. CDR1 and CDR2 from the germline V gene are KGHSH and LQKENI. CDR3 protein: CASSPRQAWYYGYTF. As DNA, the CDR3 is TGTGCCAGCTCACCACGTCAGGCATGGTATTATGGCTACACCTTC.

The chain employs TRBV2 and TRBJ2-3, with D unclear. The germline V gene has CDR1 SNHLY and CDR2 FYNNEI. The germline V and J ends were trimmed by 6 bases and 1 base, with 5 bases remaining between them. The CDR3 extends over 12 amino acids. The CDR3 is CASSIRTDTQYF. CDR3 coding DNA: TGTGCCAGCAGCATCCGCACAGATACGCAGTATTTT. The whole variable domain, filled in from reference TRBV2 and TRBJ2-3, reads EPEVTQTPSHQVTQMGQEVILRCVPISNHLYFYWYRQILGQKVEFLVSFYNNEISEKSEIFDDQFSVERPDGSNFTLKIRSTKLEDSAMYFCASSIRTDTQYFGPGTRLTVL.

The CDR3 coding sequence is TGCAGCGTTAGGGACAGCGAAAAACTGTTTTTT. Its protein product is CSVRDSEKLFF. The chain joins TRBV29-1 to TRBJ1-4, with 7 bases identical to TRBD1. CDR1 is SQVTM and CDR2 is ANQGSEA in the germline V gene. The CDR3 runs 11 residues. Unmatched junction bases numbered 2, after V lost 5 bases and J lost 8 bases.

This chain uses TRBV6-5 with TRBJ1-2; D is possibly TRBD1 (5 bases). CDR1 and CDR2 (germline): MNHEY, SVGAGI. The CDR3 sequence is 14 residues long. The V gene lost 7 bases and the J gene lost 2 bases, with 14 bases spanning the gap. DNA of the CDR3: TGTGCCAGCATGAAGGGCAGGGCGAACTATGGCTACACCTTC. It is translated as CASMKGRANYGYTF.

The chain carries TRBV5-1 and TRBJ1-2, with 7 bases aligning to TRBD1. Trimming at V came to 2 bases and at J to 7 bases, leaving 8 bases not matched to a gene. This CDR3 spans 14 amino acids. Germline V CDR1 and CDR2: SGHRS, YFSETQ. DNA for the CDR3: TGCGCCAGCAGCTTCTCCACAGGGGAAGGTGGCTACACCTTC. Residues: CASSFSTGEGGYTF.

This clone has a count of ten or more. The V call is TRBV20-1, the J call TRBJ2-7; 13 bases align to TRBD2. Trimming took 3 bases from V and 6 from J; bases not matched to a gene: 5. The CDR3 consists of 14 residues. Germline CDR1 and CDR2: DFQATT and SNEGSKA (reference sequence). In DNA form, the CDR3 reads TGCAGTGCTAGTCCGACTAGCGGGGGGTCCGAGCAGTACTTC. Encoded protein: CSASPTSGGSEQYF.

V gene TRBV7-2 combines with J gene TRBJ2-7; D is possibly TRBD2 (5 bases). The CDR3 loop spans 15 amino acids. Germline values: CDR1 SGHTA, CDR2 FQGNSA. The V and J ends lost 4 bases and 6 bases respectively, with 19 bases between them. CDR3 coding DNA: TGTGCCAGCAGCTACCCCCCCAACGAGGGTACCGAGCAGTACTTC. As protein: CASSYPPNEGTEQYF.

The gene calls are TRBV30 and TRBJ1-4; tentatively, D is TRBD1 (6 bases). Trimming took off 0 bases at V and 7 bases at J, with 18 bases between the two ends. CDR3 length: 16 residues. The germline CDR1 and CDR2 sequences are GTSNPN and SVGIG (reference sequence). In DNA, the CDR3 is TGTGCCTGGAGTGTACTGGGGGCTGGGGCCCGTGAAAAACTGTTTTTT. It codes for CAWSVLGAGAREKLFF.

The V call is TRBV9, the J call TRBJ2-1, with 9 bases lining up with TRBD2. V gave up 0 bases and J gave up 8 bases; unmatched junction bases: 6. CDR3 length: 15 residues. Germline assignment: CDR1 SGDLS and CDR2 YYNGEE. The CDR3: CASSVGGGGADEQFF. The CDR3, as DNA: TGTGCCAGCAGCGTAGGAGGCGGGGGGGCCGATGAGCAGTTCTTC.

The rearrangement uses TRBV29-1 and TRBJ2-3; 9 bases line up with TRBD1. The CDR3 has 12 residues. Germline V gene lookup returns CDR1 SQVTM and CDR2 ANQGSEA. V was pared by 4 bases and J by 5 bases, with 1 base of the junction left unmatched. CDR3 protein: CSVGQGEDTQYF. The CDR3 region has the DNA TGCAGCGTTGGACAGGGGGAAGATACGCAGTATTTT.

The chain combines TRBV6-5 with TRBJ2-5; D perhaps matches TRBD2 (5 bases). The CDR3 loop spans 14 amino acids. The germline V gene has CDR1 MNHEY and CDR2 SVGAGI. Trimming stripped 6 bases from V and 5 bases from J, with 16 bases between. CDR3 coding DNA: TGTGCCAGCAGACCCCGGAGGCAGAGCGAGACCCAGTACTTC. Its protein product is CASRPRRQSETQYF.

This rearrangement joins TRBV19 to TRBJ1-5; no clear D gene. Germline V lookup: CDR1 LNHDA, CDR2 SQIVND (reference sequence). Trimming left V 4 bases short and J 5 bases short, with 6 bases between. The CDR3 loop spans 12 amino acids. The CDR3 is CASSNGYQPQHF. For the CDR3, the DNA is TGTGCCAGTAGTAACGGTTATCAGCCCCAGCATTTT.

The V and J genes are TRBV7-9 and TRBJ2-2; TRBD1 matches 7 bases. Germline loops: CDR1 SEHNR, CDR2 FQNEAQ (reference sequence). V dropped 8 bases and J dropped 6; count of bases not matched to a gene: 12. The CDR3 sequence is 15 residues long. The CDR3: CASPGSNRGSGELFF. As DNA, the CDR3 is TGTGCCAGCCCAGGTTCCAACAGGGGTTCCGGGGAGCTGTTTTTT.

The V and J genes are TRBV29-1 and TRBJ1-3; TRBD1 aligns across 7 bases. This CDR3 is 13 amino acids long. The V segment lost 4 bases and the J segment 7 bases; nucleotides outside the gene matches: 7. Germline loops: CDR1 SQVTM, CDR2 ANQGSEA. CDR3 nucleotide sequence: TGCAGCGTTGTAGGGGGCGAAAGGAACACCATATATTTT. This codes for CSVVGGERNTIYF.

This clone has just a few counts. This chain uses TRBV5-4 with TRBJ2-3, with TRBD2 identical over 11 bases. The CDR3 has 16 amino acids. Trimming cost V 4 bases and J 6 bases; bases outside gene matches: 10. From germline, CDR1 is SGHNT and CDR2 YYREEE (reference sequence). The CDR3 coding sequence is TGTGCCAGCAGCCCTGTTTTAGCGGGGGGGTCGGATACGCAGTATTTT. It translates to CASSPVLAGGSDTQYF. Complete variable domain (other parts from reference TRBV5-4 and TRBJ2-3): ETGVTQSPTHLIKTRGQQVTLRCSSQSGHNTVSWYQQALGQGPQFIFQYYREEENGRGNFPPRFSGLQFPNYSSELNVNALELDDSALYLCASSPVLAGGSDTQYFGPGTRLTVL.

The V and J genes are TRBV30 and TRBJ1-5; 8 nucleotides agree with TRBD1. This CDR3 is built from 16 residues. Germline trimming cut 1 base from V and 1 base from J; bases unmatched to any gene: 6. Germline loops: CDR1 GTSNPN, CDR2 SVGIG (reference sequence). In DNA, the CDR3 is TGTGCCTGGAGTGGGTACAGGGGGGAAAGCAATCAGCCCCAGCATTTT. The encoded protein is CAWSGYRGESNQPQHF.

A few counts support this clone. This rearrangement joins TRBV3-1 (or the pseudogene TRBV3-2) to TRBJ2-1; a weak D match, TRBD2 (6 bases). CDR3 length: 17 residues. Germline CDR1 reads LGHDT; CDR2 reads YNNKEL (reference sequence). The V end was cut by 1 base, the J end by 3 bases, with 16 bases between. In DNA, the CDR3 is TGTGCCAGCAGCCAAGGGGTAGAACGGGGGTACTACAATGAGCAGTTCTTC. As protein: CASSQGVERGYYNEQFF.

The chain has TRBV4-1 and TRBJ2-3, with 11 bases fitting TRBD2. The ends lost 1 base at V and 1 base at J; junction bases unmatched: 7. The CDR3 is 18 amino acids. CDR1 and CDR2 from the germline V gene are MGHRA and YSYEKL. CDR3 loop: CASSQALASGGRTDTQYF. DNA for the CDR3: TGCGCCAGCAGCCAAGCCCTTGCTAGCGGGGGGCGCACAGATACGCAGTATTTT.

The rearrangement links TRBV6-2 or TRBV6-3 to TRBJ2-7, with TRBD1 matching 11 bases. The CDR3 runs to 15 residues. Trimming cost V 5 bases and J 4 bases; bases outside gene matches: 7. Germline lookup yields CDR1 MNHEY and CDR2 SVGEGT. In nucleotides, the CDR3 is TGTGCCAGCAGTCGCGCCGGACAGGGGGCGTACGAGCAGTACTTC. The encoded protein is CASSRAGQGAYEQYF.

This chain joins TRBV29-1 and TRBJ1-1; D is undetermined. The CDR3 totals 12 residues. In germline, CDR1 is SQVTM, CDR2 ANQGSEA. V shed 2 bases and J shed 6 bases, with 10 bases lying between them. The DNA for the CDR3 is TGCAGCGTTGAAAGAGGGCTCGCTGAAGCTTTCTTT. Translating it yields CSVERGLAEAFF.

The V and J genes are TRBV5-6 and TRBJ2-5; 15 bases map to TRBD2. Germline V lookup: CDR1 SGHDT, CDR2 YYEEEE. Trimming at V came to 4 bases and at J to 6 bases, leaving 10 bases not matched to a gene. The CDR3 length is 17 residues. The CDR3 DNA is TGTGCCAGCAGCACATGGACTAGCGGGGGGGCATTTCAGACCCAGTACTTC. This sequence encodes CASSTWTSGGAFQTQYF.

The gene calls are TRBV7-2 and TRBJ2-7; 8 bases are shared with TRBD1. This CDR3 contains 15 residues. V shed 5 bases and J 4 bases; nucleotides not matched to a gene: 10. Germline V gene data show CDR1 as SGHTA and CDR2 as FQGNSA. Here the CDR3 reads CASSPSGQGTYEQYF. CDR3 in DNA: TGTGCCAGCAGCCCCTCCGGACAGGGTACTTACGAGCAGTACTTC.

This clone was recorded once. This rearrangement joins TRBV7-8 to TRBJ2-1; 7 positions match TRBD2. Germline V gives CDR1 SGHVS, CDR2 FQNEAQ. V was clipped by 5 bases and J by 6 bases; unmatched bases: 7. The CDR3 runs to 14 residues. The CDR3 spells CASSRTSASNEQFF. CDR3 in DNA: TGTGCCAGCAGCCGTACTAGCGCCTCCAATGAGCAGTTCTTC.

This clone was picked up many times. At the DNA level, this CDR3 is encoded by other sequences in the same sample as well. This chain uses TRBV25-1 with TRBJ1-1, with D unresolved. The CDR3 has 13 residues. Germline V CDR1 and CDR2: MGHDK, SYGVNS. V was shortened by 2 bases and J by 5 bases, with 9 bases between the two germline ends. CDR3 sequence: CASSERGITEAFF. The CDR3 DNA reads as TGTGCCAGCAGTGAAAGAGGTATAACTGAAGCTTTCTTT.

This clone was seen more than once but under ten times. The J gene is TRBJ1-5, the V gene TRBV6-2 or TRBV6-3; TRBD1 matches 12 bases. The CDR3 loop spans 21 amino acids. CDR1 and CDR2 from the germline V gene are MNHEY and SVGEGT. Trimming at V came to 3 bases and at J to 2 bases, leaving 17 bases not matched to a gene. The CDR3 DNA sequence: TGTGCCAGCAGTTATAAGACCGGGACAGGGGGCGGAAAAATGGGCAATCAGCCCCAGCATTTT. Its protein product is CASSYKTGTGGGKMGNQPQHF.

This chain connects TRBV6-2 or TRBV6-3 to TRBJ2-2; 7 nucleotides agree with TRBD1. V shed 6 bases and J 7 bases; nucleotides not matched to a gene: 20. Germline lookup yields CDR1 MNHEY and CDR2 SVGEGT. CDR3 length equals 18 residues. For the CDR3, the DNA is TGTGCCAGCAGCCTGACAGGGTCATACAGGCGATATCACGGGGAGCTGTTTTTT. It encodes CASSLTGSYRRYHGELFF.